This T cell receptor beta chain was captured in a study of blood T cell repertoires in COVID-19. Generated by immunoSEQ multiplex PCR, the TCRdb table keeps only in-frame clones and is missing some. Altogether under 70,000 clones are present, over 75% being singletons, with the ten largest covering 13% to 15%. From germline, CDR1 is LGHDT and CDR2 YNNKEL (reference sequence). The V segment lost 3 bases and the J segment 0 bases; nucleotides outside the gene matches: 2. The CDR3 length is 15 residues. The chain combines TRBV3-1 (or the pseudogene TRBV3-2) with TRBJ2-3; 8 positions match TRBD2. The origin of this receptor is a human donor with active COVID-19. The donor label of this sample is uncertain. The sample consisted of peripheral blood. The CDR3 nucleotides read TGTGCCAGCAGCCAGACTAGCGCCAGCACAGATACGCAGTATTTT. This encodes CASSQTSASTDTQYF.